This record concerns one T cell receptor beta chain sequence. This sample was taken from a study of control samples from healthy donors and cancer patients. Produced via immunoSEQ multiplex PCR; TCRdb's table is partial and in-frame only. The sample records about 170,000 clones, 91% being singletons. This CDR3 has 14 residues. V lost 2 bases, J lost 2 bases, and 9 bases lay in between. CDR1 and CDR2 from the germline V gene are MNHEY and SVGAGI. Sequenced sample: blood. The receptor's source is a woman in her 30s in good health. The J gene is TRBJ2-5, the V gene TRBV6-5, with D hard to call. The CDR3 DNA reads TGTGCCAGCAGTTACCGCCCTTCTCAAGAGACCCAGTACTTC. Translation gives CASSYRPSQETQYF.